The present T cell receptor (beta chain) was sequenced within a study of Tregs in tolerant kidney transplant recipients. This clone was seen only once. Its antigen is not known. Generated by immunoSEQ multiplex PCR, the TCRdb table keeps only in-frame clones and is missing some. The sample carries more than 90,000 clones, 92% recorded once. Germline V gives CDR1 MNHNY, CDR2 SVGAGI (reference sequence). Trimming left V 7 bases short and J 4 bases short, with 16 bases between. CDR3 size: 14 residues. Study-wide results and limits: Validation in larger populations is needed because few patients were studied. This study did not directly address biological reproducibility.

The receptor was derived from a human donor in good health. V gene TRBV6-6 combines with J gene TRBJ1-1, with a tentative D call TRBD1 (6 bases). The source material was CD4+ T cells from blood. In DNA form, the CDR3 reads TGTGCCAGCACTAGGTCCCGGGACACCACTGAAGCTTTCTTT. It is translated as CASTRSRDTTEAFF.